This TCR beta chain was captured in a study of blood T cell repertoires in COVID-19. Turning to the study itself: The origin of the acute and convalescent COVID-19 samples was the United States, Italy and Spain. T cells, B-cell-depleted T cells, or PBMCs provided the cDNA or gDNA that served as material.

Researchers sorted participants into cohorts using their self-reported clinical history. Repertoires were generated with immunoSEQ multiplex PCR, while TCRdb's copy carries only in-frame clones and drops some. This repertoire shows roughly 260,000 clones, roughly nine tenths found once; its top ten account for just under 6.5%. This clone was observed once. V was cut by 1 base and J by 1 base, with 8 bases left in between. Germline CDR1 is KGHDR and CDR2 is SFDVKD. The CDR3 length is 15 residues. Sequenced input: PBMCs or T cells enriched from blood (not recorded which). The receptor was isolated from a woman in her 30s with acute COVID-19. The V gene is TRBV24-1, the J gene TRBJ2-3, with unresolved D. The CDR3 is CATSDFRAGTDTQYF. The CDR3 DNA follows: TGTGCCACCAGTGATTTCCGCGCTGGCACAGATACGCAGTATTTT.